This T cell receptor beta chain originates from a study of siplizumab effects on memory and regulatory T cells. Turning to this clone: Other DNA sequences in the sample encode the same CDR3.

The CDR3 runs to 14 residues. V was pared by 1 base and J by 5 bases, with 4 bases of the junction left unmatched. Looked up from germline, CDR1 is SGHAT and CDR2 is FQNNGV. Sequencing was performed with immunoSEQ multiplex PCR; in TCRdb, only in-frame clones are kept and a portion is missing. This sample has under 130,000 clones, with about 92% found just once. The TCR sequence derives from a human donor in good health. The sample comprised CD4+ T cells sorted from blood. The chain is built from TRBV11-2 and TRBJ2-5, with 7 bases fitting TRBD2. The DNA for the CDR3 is TGTGCCAGCAGCTTAGGCCAGGGAGGGGAGACCCAGTACTTC. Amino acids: CASSLGQGGETQYF.